This TCR beta chain appears in the sequencing data of a study of Ad26.COV2.S vaccination and SARS-CoV-2 variants. About the research overall: The donor belonged to the COV1001 Ad26.COV2.S trial arm. The study gave Ad26.COV2.S intramuscularly, once or twice 56 days apart. Study observations and caveats: Vaccinees and placebo recipients showed similar non-spike TCR breadth. Vaccine recipients surpassed placebo recipients in spike-specific TCR breadth.

TCRdb keeps only in-frame clones here, not all; method: immunoSEQ multiplex PCR. The sample lists 300,000 to 350,000 clones, 85% to 90% occurring once. About this clone itself: Its antigen is unidentified.

The CDR3 consists of 17 residues. Germline loops: CDR1 LGHNA, CDR2 YSLEER. Trimming took 0 bases from V and 2 from J; bases not matched to a gene: 10. Noted treatment: around 19 received Ad26.COV2.S at low or high dose, single or two shots; about 5 received placebo; per-sample allocation not given. At day 63 after the first vaccine or placebo injection, samples were drawn. This specimen was peripheral blood, taken in a trial of Ad26.COV2.S vaccine versus placebo. The chain couples TRBV4-3 to TRBJ2-7; 7 bases agree with TRBD2. The TCR originated in a person aged 18-65 years who received the Ad26.COV2.S COVID-19 vaccine or a placebo. CDR3 in amino acids: CASSQEQFAAGAYEQYF. The CDR3 nucleotides are TGCGCCAGCAGCCAAGAGCAATTTGCGGCGGGGGCCTACGAGCAGTACTTC.